The rows below give T cell receptor beta chains drawn from one sample of a study of OX40 agonist ivuxolimab in advanced cancers. Profiling relied on immunoSEQ multiplex PCR, and the TCRdb table lists in-frame clones only, not all of them. The repertoire holds tens of thousands of clones, with roughly 84% as singletons. The source material was CD4+ or CD8+ T cells sorted from blood, sampled in a trial of the OX40 agonist ivuxolimab. The source is an adult with an advanced solid tumor such as melanoma, head and neck, liver or kidney cancer. Both conserved end residues are part of each CDR3. A D gene is named only where the DNA matches it firmly. Only some rows state a clone size, as once, few, many or a class for expanded clones.

CDR3aa: CASSEGSGRAPYEQYF
CDR3nt: TGTGCCAGCAGTGAGGGTAGCGGGAGAGCCCCCTACGAGCAGTACTTC
d_gene: TRBD2
abundance: .
v_gene: TRBV2
j_gene: TRBJ2-7

CDR3aa: CASQSREPSYEQYF
CDR3nt: TGTGCCAGCCAATCCCGGGAACCGTCCTACGAGCAGTACTTC
d_gene: .
abundance: .
v_gene: TRBV7-2
j_gene: TRBJ2-7

CDR3aa: CASSYLSGVGTGELFF
CDR3nt: TGTGCCAGCAGCTACCTTAGCGGGGTGGGCACCGGGGAGCTGTTTTTT
d_gene: TRBD2
abundance: .
v_gene: TRBV9
j_gene: TRBJ2-2

CDR3aa: CASSFSTKDTIYF
CDR3nt: TGTGCCAGCAGCTTTTCTACGAAAGACACCATATATTTT
d_gene: .
abundance: .
v_gene: TRBV14
j_gene: TRBJ1-3

CDR3aa: CASRDRASSYNSPLHF
CDR3nt: TGTGCCAGCCGGGACAGGGCCAGCTCCTATAATTCACCCCTCCACTTT
d_gene: TRBD1
abundance: .
v_gene: TRBV2
j_gene: TRBJ1-6

CDR3aa: CASSTDSLLTEAFF
CDR3nt: TGTGCCAGTAGTACCGACAGTCTATTGACTGAAGCTTTCTTT
d_gene: .
abundance: few
v_gene: TRBV19
j_gene: TRBJ1-1

CDR3aa: CASSLRTEMYRPQPQHF
CDR3nt: TGTGCCAGCAGCTTACGAACAGAGATGTATCGTCCGCAGCCCCAGCATTTT
d_gene: .
abundance: .
v_gene: TRBV7-2
j_gene: TRBJ1-5

CDR3aa: CASSVLAGPYEQYF
CDR3nt: TGTGCCAGCAGTGTTCTAGCGGGGCCCTACGAGCAGTACTTC
d_gene: TRBD2
abundance: .
v_gene: TRBV2
j_gene: TRBJ2-7

CDR3aa: CASSLDRAYEQYF
CDR3nt: TGCGCCAGCAGCCTCGACAGGGCCTACGAGCAGTACTTC
d_gene: TRBD1
abundance: once
v_gene: TRBV5-1
j_gene: TRBJ2-7

CDR3aa: CAWSGGTVGIGQPQHF
CDR3nt: TGTGCCTGGAGTGGGGGGACAGTGGGGATTGGTCAGCCCCAGCATTTT
d_gene: TRBD1
abundance: once
v_gene: TRBV30
j_gene: TRBJ1-5

CDR3aa: CASSPVLQGSSGNTIYF
CDR3nt: TGTGCCAGCTCACCAGTCCTCCAGGGATCATCTGGAAACACCATATATTTT
d_gene: .
abundance: .
v_gene: TRBV18
j_gene: TRBJ1-3

CDR3aa: CSVEGGDRSYNEQFF
CDR3nt: TGCAGCGTTGAAGGGGGCGACAGATCCTACAATGAGCAGTTCTTC
d_gene: .
abundance: .
v_gene: TRBV29-1
j_gene: TRBJ2-1

CDR3aa: CASSFGGANTGELFF
CDR3nt: TGTGCCAGCAGCTTTGGCGGAGCGAACACCGGGGAGCTGTTTTTT
d_gene: .
abundance: once
v_gene: TRBV7-9
j_gene: TRBJ2-2

CDR3aa: CASSPRQGNTGELFF
CDR3nt: TGTGCCAGCAGCCCGCGACAGGGGAACACCGGGGAGCTGTTTTTT
d_gene: TRBD1
abundance: .
v_gene: TRBV4-2
j_gene: TRBJ2-2

CDR3aa: CASSYESSEQYF
CDR3nt: TGTGCCAGCAGTTACGAGAGTAGCGAGCAGTACTTC
d_gene: .
abundance: once
v_gene: TRBV6-5
j_gene: TRBJ2-7

CDR3aa: CASVGDRGGYTF
CDR3nt: TGTGCCAGCGTTGGGGACAGGGGAGGCTACACCTTC
d_gene: TRBD1
abundance: .
v_gene: TRBV6-1
j_gene: TRBJ1-2

CDR3aa: CASSRDSTSTDTQYF
CDR3nt: TGTGCCAGCTCACGCGACAGCACTAGCACAGATACGCAGTATTTT
d_gene: .
abundance: .
v_gene: TRBV18
j_gene: TRBJ2-3

CDR3aa: CASSRQQGRISPLHF
CDR3nt: TGTGCCAGCAGCCGTCAACAGGGACGGATCTCACCCCTCCACTTT
d_gene: .
abundance: .
v_gene: TRBV7-9
j_gene: TRBJ1-6

CDR3aa: CASSVVGDSYNEQFF
CDR3nt: TGTGCCAGCAGCGTAGTCGGGGATTCGTACAATGAGCAGTTCTTC
d_gene: .
abundance: .
v_gene: TRBV9
j_gene: TRBJ2-1

CDR3aa: CASREPSQPQHF
CDR3nt: TGTGCCAGCAGGGAACCAAGTCAGCCCCAGCATTTT
d_gene: .
abundance: once
v_gene: TRBV6-5
j_gene: TRBJ1-5

CDR3aa: CASSERRWGGTEAFF
CDR3nt: TGTGCCAGCAGTGAGAGGCGGTGGGGGGGAACTGAAGCTTTCTTT
d_gene: .
abundance: .
v_gene: TRBV2
j_gene: TRBJ1-1

CDR3aa: CAISDIGGARETQYF
CDR3nt: TGTGCCATCAGTGATATCGGGGGGGCCCGGGAGACCCAGTACTTC
d_gene: TRBD2
abundance: .
v_gene: TRBV10-3
j_gene: TRBJ2-5

CDR3aa: CASSSGLAGDVETQYF
CDR3nt: TGTGCCAGCAGCTCCGGACTAGCGGGAGACGTGGAGACCCAGTACTTC
d_gene: TRBD2
abundance: once
v_gene: TRBV7-9
j_gene: TRBJ2-5

CDR3aa: CASSPSGGEEQYF
CDR3nt: TGTGCCAGCAGCCCTAGTGGGGGAGAGGAGCAGTACTTC
d_gene: .
abundance: .
v_gene: TRBV7-8
j_gene: TRBJ2-7

CDR3aa: CASSQGQGRSYEQYF
CDR3nt: TGTGCCAGCAGTCAAGGACAGGGGCGATCCTACGAGCAGTACTTC
d_gene: TRBD1
abundance: .
v_gene: TRBV7-9
j_gene: TRBJ2-7

CDR3aa: CASSRGYSNQPQHF
CDR3nt: TGTGCCAGTAGCCGGGGGTATAGCAATCAGCCCCAGCATTTT
d_gene: .
abundance: .
v_gene: TRBV5-5
j_gene: TRBJ1-5

CDR3aa: CASSEMTASPDTQYF
CDR3nt: TGTGCCAGCAGTGAAATGACAGCTAGCCCAGATACGCAGTATTTT
d_gene: .
abundance: .
v_gene: TRBV6-1
j_gene: TRBJ2-3

CDR3aa: CASTRDRQYQPQHF
CDR3nt: TGTGCCAGCACCCGGGACAGGCAGTATCAGCCCCAGCATTTT
d_gene: TRBD1
abundance: .
v_gene: TRBV6-5
j_gene: TRBJ1-5

CDR3aa: CASRQDRGSVNNSPPHF
CDR3nt: TGTGCCAGCAGACAGGACAGGGGCTCGGTGAATAATTCACCCCCCCACTTT
d_gene: TRBD1
abundance: .
v_gene: TRBV5-4
j_gene: TRBJ1-6

CDR3aa: CASSFGSSYNSPLHF
CDR3nt: TGTGCCAGCAGTTTCGGGAGCTCCTATAATTCACCCCTCCACTTT
d_gene: .
abundance: .
v_gene: TRBV27
j_gene: TRBJ1-6

CDR3aa: CASSLDLGGRQQYF
CDR3nt: TGTGCCAGCAGCCTAGATCTAGGGGGGAGGCAGCAGTACTTC
d_gene: .
abundance: .
v_gene: TRBV14
j_gene: TRBJ2-7

CDR3aa: CASSQDPGLKETQYF
CDR3nt: TGCGCCAGCAGCCAAGACCCGGGACTAAAAGAGACCCAGTACTTC
d_gene: TRBD2
abundance: .
v_gene: TRBV4-1
j_gene: TRBJ2-5

CDR3aa: CASSAPGQSGTGELFF
CDR3nt: TGTGCCAGCAGCGCCCCGGGACAGTCGGGCACCGGGGAGCTGTTTTTT
d_gene: TRBD1
abundance: .
v_gene: TRBV7-2
j_gene: TRBJ2-2

CDR3aa: CAISDKGYQETQYF
CDR3nt: TGTGCCATCAGTGATAAGGGGTACCAAGAGACCCAGTACTTC
d_gene: .
abundance: .
v_gene: TRBV10-3
j_gene: TRBJ2-5

CDR3aa: CATSRVGGGRTFNQPQHF
CDR3nt: TGTGCCACCAGCAGAGTGGGGGGGGGACGGACCTTCAATCAGCCCCAGCATTTT
d_gene: .
abundance: medium-sized
v_gene: TRBV15
j_gene: TRBJ1-5

CDR3aa: CASKGWLAAATGELFF
CDR3nt: TGTGCCAGCAAGGGTTGGCTAGCCGCGGCCACCGGGGAGCTGTTTTTT
d_gene: .
abundance: .
v_gene: TRBV2
j_gene: TRBJ2-2

CDR3aa: CASSSGRYNEQFF
CDR3nt: TGTGCCAGCAGTAGCGGGAGGTACAATGAGCAGTTCTTC
d_gene: TRBD2
abundance: .
v_gene: TRBV2
j_gene: TRBJ2-1

CDR3aa: CASSVHSGNTIYF
CDR3nt: TGTGCCAGCAGCGTACACTCTGGAAACACCATATATTTT
d_gene: .
abundance: .
v_gene: TRBV7-6
j_gene: TRBJ1-3

CDR3aa: CASSIQTSSVSSYNEQFF
CDR3nt: TGCGCCAGCAGCATCCAAACCTCTAGCGTCTCCTCCTACAATGAGCAGTTCTTC
d_gene: .
abundance: .
v_gene: TRBV5-1
j_gene: TRBJ2-1

CDR3aa: CAISEGSNQPQHF
CDR3nt: TGTGCCATCAGTGAAGGAAGCAATCAGCCCCAGCATTTT
d_gene: .
abundance: few
v_gene: TRBV10-3
j_gene: TRBJ1-5

CDR3aa: CASTTGTGITGELFF
CDR3nt: TGTGCCAGTACGACCGGGACAGGGATCACCGGGGAGCTGTTTTTT
d_gene: TRBD1
abundance: .
v_gene: TRBV19
j_gene: TRBJ2-2